Listed below are T cell receptor beta chains from one sample, sequenced in a study of cytomegalovirus exposure and HLA in healthy donors. Sequencing used immunoSEQ multiplex PCR; TCRdb keeps in-frame clones, though not all of them. The data contain 130,000 to 150,000 clones, nearly 80% of them singletons. Sequenced material: PBMCs. The receptors derive from a man aged 40-50 years in good health and CMV-seropositive. CDR3s include the opening cysteine and the closing phenylalanine or tryptophan. A D gene is named only where the DNA matches it firmly. Expanded clones get a size class; other rows say once, few or many, or leave the size out.

CDR3 DNA	CDR3 protein	clone size	D gene	V gene	J gene
TGCGCCAGCAGCCACGACGGACAGGGAAGATCTGGAAACACCATATATTTT	CASSHDGQGRSGNTIYF	many	TRBD1	TRBV5-1	TRBJ1-3
TGTGCCAGCAGCCAAGATTACGGCGGGACAGATACGCAGTATTTT	CASSQDYGGTDTQYF	NA	NA	TRBV4-2	TRBJ2-3
TGTGCCAGCAGCTTACTAGCGGGTACCCAAGAGACCCAGTACTTC	CASSLLAGTQETQYF	NA	TRBD2	TRBV13	TRBJ2-5
TGTGCCAGTAGTATAGGTTGGGCGGGAAAGACCCAGTACTTC	CASSIGWAGKTQYF	NA	NA	TRBV19	TRBJ2-5
TGTGCCAGCAGTTACTCCCTAGCGGGCCACTCCTACGAGCAGTACTTC	CASSYSLAGHSYEQYF	NA	TRBD2	TRBV6-5	TRBJ2-7
TGTGCCAGCAGTGAACTAGCGGGAGCCACAGATACGCAGTATTTT	CASSELAGATDTQYF	NA	TRBD2	TRBV6-1	TRBJ2-3
TGTGCCAGTATAGCGGGAAGGGATACGCAGTATTTT	CASIAGRDTQYF	NA	TRBD2	TRBV28	TRBJ2-3
TGTGCCAGCAGCCAGGGACAGGGGGCGAAAAACATTCAGTACTTC	CASSQGQGAKNIQYF	NA	TRBD1	TRBV27	TRBJ2-4
TGTGCCACCAGCAGGGAAAGACAGGGACCCTTTGGCTACACCTTC	CATSRERQGPFGYTF	NA	TRBD1	TRBV15	TRBJ1-2
TGTGCCAGCAGCCGACTCGGACAGGGTCGTGGCTACACCTTC	CASSRLGQGRGYTF	NA	TRBD1	TRBV2	TRBJ1-2
TGCGCCAGCAGCCGAGCGGGAGGGGAGACCCAGTACTTC	CASSRAGGETQYF	NA	TRBD2	TRBV5-1	TRBJ2-5
TGTGCCTGGAGTGAAGGGACTAGCGAGCAGTACTTC	CAWSEGTSEQYF	NA	TRBD2	TRBV30	TRBJ2-7
TGCGCCAGCAGCTTGGGGGCCGGTCAAGAGACCCAGTACTTC	CASSLGAGQETQYF	NA	NA	TRBV5-1	TRBJ2-5
TGTGCCACGGAGAGCAGCCCAGGGGCGGTGGGGTACAATGAGCAGTTCTTC	CATESSPGAVGYNEQFF	NA	NA	TRBV15	TRBJ2-1
TGTGCCACCAGCTCAAACCGGGACTTCAGGGCTTACGAGCAGCACTTC	CATSSNRDFRAYEQHF	NA	NA	TRBV15	TRBJ2-7
TGTGCCAGTCTTTCGGACAGGGGAGGAACTGAAGCTTTCTTT	CASLSDRGGTEAFF	NA	TRBD1	TRBV19	TRBJ1-1
TGTGCCAGCAGTTTTTCAGGGGCCGAGGCCTACGAGCAGTACTTC	CASSFSGAEAYEQYF	NA	NA	TRBV27	TRBJ2-7
TGTGCCAGTAGTTGGCAGTCCCCTTTGAACACTGAAGCTTTCTTT	CASSWQSPLNTEAFF	few	NA	TRBV19	TRBJ1-1
TGTGCCAGCAGCGTGGGGGCCCTGAGCGGTGTACGGGAGCAGTACTTC	CASSVGALSGVREQYF	NA	NA	TRBV5-4	TRBJ2-7
TGTGCCAGCAGTTTATCGGCCAGGCCGTATGGCTACACCTTC	CASSLSARPYGYTF	NA	NA	TRBV28	TRBJ1-2
TGTGCCAGCAGCCAATGTGCCAGGCATACGCAGTATTTT	CASSQCARHTQYF	NA	NA	TRBV14	TRBJ2-3
TGTGCCAGCCCAATCGAGGGACTAAGCTCCTACGAGCAGTACTTC	CASPIEGLSSYEQYF	few	TRBD2	TRBV28	TRBJ2-7
TGCGCCAGCAGCCAGACAGGGGTTAATGAAAAACTGTTTTTT	CASSQTGVNEKLFF	NA	TRBD1	TRBV5-1	TRBJ1-4
TGCGCCAGCAGCCCCCTCACTAGCGGGAGTTCTGAGCAGTTCTTC	CASSPLTSGSSEQFF	NA	TRBD2	TRBV5-1	TRBJ2-1
TGTGCCAGCGCCCTGGGGGCGAGCACTGAAGCTTTCTTT	CASALGASTEAFF	NA	NA	TRBV6-1	TRBJ1-1
TGTGCCAGCAGTCAAGGGGCAGGGGGGGAGCTGTTTTTT	CASSQGAGGELFF	NA	NA	TRBV25-1	TRBJ2-2
TGCGCCAGCAGCTTGGCTCAGGGGGAGGAGGAGACCCAGTACTTC	CASSLAQGEEETQYF	NA	NA	TRBV5-1	TRBJ2-5
TGTGCCAGCAGACTACAGGAAAACACTGAAGCTTTCTTT	CASRLQENTEAFF	NA	NA	TRBV6-5	TRBJ1-1
TGTGCCAGCAGTTACTCGGAGGCAGGTGCGAATCAGCCCCAGCATTTT	CASSYSEAGANQPQHF	NA	NA	TRBV6-6	TRBJ1-5
TGTGCCAGCAGTAAGAGGACAGGGGCCTACGAGCAGTACTTC	CASSKRTGAYEQYF	NA	TRBD1	TRBV27	TRBJ2-7
TGTTCCAGCAGCTCGACGGGACAGGGGCTCCATGAGCAGTTCTTC	CSSSSTGQGLHEQFF	NA	TRBD1	TRBV7-9	TRBJ2-1
TGTGCCAGCAGATCGGGGATCGCGCTGGCCCAGTACTTC	CASRSGIALAQYF	NA	NA	TRBV6-5	TRBJ2-5
TGTGCCAGCAGCTTCCTTGGGGGGGTCGAAGAGACCCAGTACTTC	CASSFLGGVEETQYF	once	TRBD2	TRBV11-2	TRBJ2-5
TGTGCCAGCAGCTCCCAACAGGGTAGGACTGAAGCTTTCTTT	CASSSQQGRTEAFF	NA	NA	TRBV7-9	TRBJ1-1
TGTGCCAGCAGCCTAGGGGGAGTTGGGGCCAACGTCCTGACTTTC	CASSLGGVGANVLTF	few	NA	TRBV5-4	TRBJ2-6
TGCGCCAGCAGCCCAGGCCCCGTACGGGGGATTGAGGATACGCAGTATTTT	CASSPGPVRGIEDTQYF	few	NA	TRBV4-1	TRBJ2-3
TGCGCCAGCAGCTCGGGAGTTGGCTCACCAGATACGCAGTATTTT	CASSSGVGSPDTQYF	NA	NA	TRBV5-1	TRBJ2-3
TGTGCCAGCAGCGTAGGCGGGGACTCCTACGAGCAGTACTTC	CASSVGGDSYEQYF	NA	NA	TRBV9	TRBJ2-7
TGTGCCAGCAGCGTATTGGCGGGAGACCTGTTCTTC	CASSVLAGDLFF	NA	TRBD2	TRBV9	TRBJ2-1
TGTGCCAGCAGTTTCGGGCTAGCGGACTACAATGAGCAGTTCTTC	CASSFGLADYNEQFF	NA	TRBD2	TRBV27	TRBJ2-1
TGTGCCAGCAGCGCAGGACAAGCAATAGCCGGGGAGCTGTTTTTT	CASSAGQAIAGELFF	NA	NA	TRBV11-3	TRBJ2-2
TGTGCCAGCACCTTAACATCGGGACTAGCGGCTTACAATGAGCAGTTCTTC	CASTLTSGLAAYNEQFF	NA	TRBD2	TRBV11-2	TRBJ2-1
TGCGCCAGCAGCCAGGAGGCGGCAACCAACGTCCTGACTTTC	CASSQEAATNVLTF	NA	NA	TRBV5-1	TRBJ2-6
TGTGCCAGCAGCTATACAGGAGCTCCAGATACGCAGTATTTT	CASSYTGAPDTQYF	NA	NA	TRBV11-1	TRBJ2-3
TGTGCCAGCAGTTTAATGGGGGGGCCGGTAACTGAAGCTTTCTTT	CASSLMGGPVTEAFF	NA	NA	TRBV28	TRBJ1-1
TGTGCCAGCAGTTTAAGGGGGCCAGGCAACTCTGGAAACACCATATATTTT	CASSLRGPGNSGNTIYF	NA	TRBD1	TRBV27	TRBJ1-3
TGTGCCAGCAGCGTCACTCCCGGGAGCGCTGGCTACACCTTC	CASSVTPGSAGYTF	NA	NA	TRBV7-3	TRBJ1-2
TGTGCCAGCAGCCGAAGGGGGGGACAGGGAACCCCCGAGCAGTTCTTC	CASSRRGGQGTPEQFF	NA	TRBD1	TRBV4-2	TRBJ2-1